This T cell receptor (beta chain) derives from a study of cytomegalovirus exposure and HLA in healthy donors. General observations from the study: It was around 160 TCR beta chains that were listed as cytomegalovirus-associated. With further analysis later on, most CMV-associated TCR beta chains appeared HLA-restricted.

Among the donors, all were healthy bone marrow donors. V lost 8 bases, J lost 3 bases, and 4 bases stayed unmatched. The length of the CDR3 is 13 residues. Germline values: CDR1 SNHLY, CDR2 FYNNEI. Notes on this clone: Its antigen is not identified.

The PCR had 60 Vbeta and 13 Jbeta primers. Original handling: Later reanalysis found tens of millions of unique TCR beta chains, around 10 million of them shared. Produced via immunoSEQ multiplex PCR; TCRdb's table is partial and in-frame only. V, J and clone size are those of that table, while D and trimming were read from the DNA. Here the sample spans just over 150,000 clones, 80% to 90% being singletons. The TCR was taken from a middle-aged man in good health and CMV-seropositive. The rearrangement uses TRBV2 and TRBJ2-7; TRBD2 aligns across 10 bases. Sequenced sample: PBMCs. The CDR3 DNA follows: TGTGCCAGCGGCCGGACTAGCGGCTACGAGCAGTACGTC. Translating gives CASGRTSGYEQYV.